The clone carrying this TCR beta chain was counted only a few times. The antigen remains undetermined. Trimming at V came to 2 bases and at J to 5 bases, leaving 10 bases not matched to a gene. This CDR3 region has 16 residues. Germline V gene lookup returns CDR1 SGHTA and CDR2 FQGTGA. The sample comes from a study of T cells in Graves' hyperthyroidism and ophthalmopathy. The wider study: Peripheral blood was secured at the point of initial diagnosis, before any treatment.

For Graves' hyperthyroidism to be stable, ophthalmopathy could not progress within 18 months. Amplification of TCR beta CDR3 regions used RNA as the template. RT-PCR in the first round (using the HTBI primer set) targeted the TCR CDR3. TCRdb itself ran the multiplex PCR reads through MiXCR, one entry per CDR3 protein. The table includes 750,000 to 950,000 distinct CDR3 sequences, about 38% detected once. Whole-study findings and limits: It was a median roughly 6.5 months before onset that the model predicted ophthalmopathy. Most expanded thyroid clonotypes above 0.001 also appeared in blood.

This clonotype originated in a man younger than 30 with Graves' hyperthyroidism. The rearrangement joins TRBV7-3 to TRBJ1-1; TRBD1 matches 8 bases. The specimen sequenced was blood. In DNA, the CDR3 is TGTGCCAGCAGCTTAGCGGCAGGGGGCGTTCAGACTGAAGCTTTCTTT. Protein sequence: CASSLAAGGVQTEAFF.